The rows below give T cell receptor beta chains drawn from one sample of a study of T cells in Graves' hyperthyroidism and ophthalmopathy. MiXCR, applied by TCRdb to the multiplex PCR reads, yields one record per CDR3 protein. The sample holds around 430,000 distinct CDR3 sequences, around 14% seen once. The sequencing sample was made of blood. The source is a woman aged 30 to 39 with Graves' hyperthyroidism. Each CDR3 is given with its conserved first and last residue. Each record gives: D gene, J gene, CDR3 length, V gene, clone size, CDR3 DNA, CDR3 protein. D genes are given only for firm matches. The listing skips clone size in some rows; elsewhere it reads once, few, many or a size class.

>-|TRBJ2-7|16|TRBV5-1|many
TGCGCCAGCAGCCGAGGAGCGGCTACTTCTAGTTACGAGCAGTACTTC
CASSRGAATSSYEQYF
>-|TRBJ2-2|17|TRBV5-1|-
TGTGTCAGCAGCGCCTCGTGGGGGCCAGTGAACACCGGGGAGCTGTTTTTT
CVSSASWGPVNTGELFF
>-|TRBJ1-2|14|TRBV20-1|many
TGCAGTGCTAGACGACAGGAAGGGAACTATGGCTACACCTTC
CSARRQEGNYGYTF
>-|TRBJ1-4|16|TRBV25-1|few
TGTGCCAGCAGCCCCACTGGGGGCCACAATAATGAAAAACTGTTTTTT
CASSPTGGHNNEKLFF
>TRBD2|TRBJ2-3|15|TRBV10-2|many
TGCGCCAGCAAGCGACTAGCGGGAATTTCTGATACGCAGTATTTT
CASKRLAGISDTQYF
>-|TRBJ2-2|13|TRBV7-3|few
TGTGCCAGCAGCTTACCGGGTTACGGGGAGCTGTTTTTT
CASSLPGYGELFF
>-|TRBJ2-5|15|TRBV5-1|-
TGCGCCAGCAGCATACATGGACTACCAAAAGAGACCCAGTACTTC
CASSIHGLPKETQYF
>TRBD1|TRBJ2-7|16|TRBV5-1|-
TGCGCCAGCAGCCCGACAGGGACCATCCCGCCTTACGAGCAGTACTTC
CASSPTGTIPPYEQYF
>-|TRBJ2-7|14|TRBV28|many
TGTGCCAGCAGTCCGCCCGGCGGCTACTACGAGCAGTACTTC
CASSPPGGYYEQYF
>-|TRBJ2-1|15|TRBV3-1|-
TGTGCCAGCAGCCAATTAAGCTCGACTCGGAGTGAGCAGTTCTTC
CASSQLSSTRSEQFF
>TRBD2|TRBJ2-3|15|TRBV20-1|many
TGCAGTGCTAGAGTCGGTAGCGGGGGCACAGATACGCAGTATTTT
CSARVGSGGTDTQYF
>-|TRBJ2-2|12|TRBV7-9|-
TGTGCCAGCACCCGACAGACCGGGGAGCTGTTTTTT
CASTRQTGELFF
>TRBD1|TRBJ1-2|10|TRBV29-1|few
TGCAGCGGGGGGACAGGTGGCTACACCTTC
CSGGTGGYTF
>-|TRBJ2-2|14|TRBV27|-
TGTGCCAGTACGGATCCGGGGTTGTTAGGGGAGCTGTTTTTT
CASTDPGLLGELFF
>TRBD1|TRBJ1-2|16|TRBV6-1|-
TGTGCCAGCAGACCCATATCTGGGGACAGGGCCTATGGCTACACCTTC
CASRPISGDRAYGYTF
>-|TRBJ2-7|13|TRBV9|many
TGTGCCAGCAGCGCCTCAGGGGCACACGAGCAGTACTTC
CASSASGAHEQYF
>TRBD2|TRBJ2-2|15|TRBV10-1|-
TGCGCCAGCAGCCCTAGCGGGAGGGCCGGTGGGGAGCTGTTTTTT
CASSPSGRAGGELFF
>-|TRBJ2-3|17|TRBV24-1|-
TGTGCCACCAGTGATCGGGACGGCGGTACGGGCCGGGATACGCAGTATTTT
CATSDRDGGTGRDTQYF
>TRBD1|TRBJ1-6|15|TRBV27|-
TGTGCCAGCAGTTTATCTCGGACAGGATATTCACCCCTCCACTTT
CASSLSRTGYSPLHF
>TRBD2|TRBJ2-1|13|TRBV3-1|many
TGTGCCAGCAGAGCGGGAGGTTACAATGAGCAGTTCTTC
CASRAGGYNEQFF
>-|TRBJ2-7|14|TRBV20-1|many
TGCAGTGCCGCCCCCACGGGCCAAGCCTACGAGCAGTACTTC
CSAAPTGQAYEQYF